Below, 3 T cell receptor beta chains from the same sample are listed, as sequenced in a study of blood T cells in healthy people across ages. Then a second PCR, running roughly 7 to 12 cycles, was carried out with a sample-barcoded 5' primer and a J-beta primer mix. TCRdb independently ran MiXCR on the 5' RACE reads; one entry per CDR3 protein. The table has around 940,000 distinct CDR3 sequences, roughly 51% seen once. The sequenced material came from blood. The receptors originated from a woman between 55 and 75 years old in good health.

The chain is built from TRBV7-9 and TRBJ2-5; D is unclear. The J call is in doubt because the DNA end fits TRBJ2-7 better. The CDR3 is made up of 12 amino acids. Germline V gene lookup returns CDR1 SEHNR and CDR2 FQNEAQ (reference sequence). The CDR3 DNA reads TGTGCCAGCAGCCGGATGCACTACGAGCAGTACTTC. Its translation: CASSRMHYEQYF.

This clonotype was observed once. J is TRBJ1-5 and V is TRBV7-2; D uncertain. With 4 bases removed from V and 6 bases from J, the gap between germline ends came to 7 bases. Germline CDR1 is SGHTA and CDR2 is FQGNSA. This CDR3 has 12 amino acids. Here the CDR3 DNA reads TGTGCCAGCAGCTCAATTGGTCAGCCCCAGCATTTT. Protein: CASSSIGQPQHF.

The chain carries TRBV6-5 and TRBJ2-3; unclear D gene. Trimming stripped 7 bases from V and 3 bases from J, with 14 bases between. Germline V gene data show CDR1 as MNHEY and CDR2 as SVGAGI. The length of the CDR3 is 14 residues. Here the CDR3 DNA reads TGTGCCAGCACGAGGAACCGGGCGACAGATACGCAGTATTTT. This codes for CASTRNRATDTQYF.